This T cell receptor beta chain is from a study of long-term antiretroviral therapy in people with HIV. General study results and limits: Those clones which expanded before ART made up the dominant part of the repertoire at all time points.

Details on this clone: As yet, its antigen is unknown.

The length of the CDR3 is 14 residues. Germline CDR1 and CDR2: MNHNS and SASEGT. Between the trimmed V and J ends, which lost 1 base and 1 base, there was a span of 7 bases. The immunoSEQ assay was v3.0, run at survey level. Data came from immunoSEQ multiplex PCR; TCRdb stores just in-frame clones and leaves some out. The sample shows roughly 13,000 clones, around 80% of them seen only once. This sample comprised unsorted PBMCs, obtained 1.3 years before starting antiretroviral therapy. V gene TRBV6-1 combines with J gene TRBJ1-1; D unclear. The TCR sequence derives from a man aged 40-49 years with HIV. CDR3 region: CASSEGQANTEAFF. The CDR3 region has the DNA TGTGCCAGCAGTGAAGGGCAGGCGAACACTGAAGCTTTCTTT.